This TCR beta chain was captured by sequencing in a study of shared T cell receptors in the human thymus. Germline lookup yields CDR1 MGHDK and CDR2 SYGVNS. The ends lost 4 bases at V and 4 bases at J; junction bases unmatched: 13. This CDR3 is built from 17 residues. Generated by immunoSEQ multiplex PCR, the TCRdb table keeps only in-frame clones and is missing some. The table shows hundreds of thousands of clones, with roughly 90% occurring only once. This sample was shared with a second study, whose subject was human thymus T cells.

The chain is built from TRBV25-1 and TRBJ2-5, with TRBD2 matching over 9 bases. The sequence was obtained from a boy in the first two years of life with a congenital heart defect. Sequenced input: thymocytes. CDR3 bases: TGTGCCAGCAGTGTGCCAACGGGACTAGCTCTCGGAGAGACCCAGTACTTC. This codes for CASSVPTGLALGETQYF.